The 31 T cell receptor beta chains in this list originate from one sample, sequenced in a study of beta chain features in type 1 diabetes. All of the isolated RNA was reverse transcribed, so expressed TCRB transcripts were sequenced. TCRdb's copy holds only in-frame clones and misses some; the assay was immunoSEQ multiplex PCR. The sample holds hundreds of thousands of clones; around 15% are singletons and the top ten take around 0.095%. The sample comprised naive CD4+ T cells from blood. The receptor set was obtained from a young man in good health.

This clone was counted at least ten times. This chain connects TRBV29-1 to TRBJ1-4; D gene ambiguous. The V gene's germline CDR1 is SQVTM and CDR2 ANQGSEA. The CDR3 is 13 amino acids. V was shortened by 7 bases and J by 5 bases, with 14 bases between the two germline ends. The CDR3 is CSASSSPNEKLFF. The CDR3 nucleotides are TGCAGCGCCTCAAGTAGCCCAAATGAAAAACTGTTTTTT. Combining the CDR3 with reference TRBV29-1 and TRBJ1-4 gives the whole variable domain SAVISQKPSRDICQRGTSLTIQCQVDSQVTMMFWYRQQPGQSLTLIATANQGSEATYESGFVIDKFPISRPNLTFSTLTVSNMSPEDSSIYLCSASSSPNEKLFFGSGTQLSVL.

The V gene is TRBV15, the J gene TRBJ1-5; tentatively, D is TRBD1 (5 bases). CDR1 and CDR2 from the germline V gene are LNHNV and YYDKDF (reference sequence). Trimming removed 1 base at V and 2 bases at J, with 9 bases between. The CDR3 is 15 residues long. CDR3 coding DNA: TGTGCCACCAGCAGAGTTGGGACGGGCAATCAGCCCCAGCATTTT. Protein sequence: CATSRVGTGNQPQHF.

The chain has TRBV5-1 and TRBJ2-3; the match to TRBD2 covers 13 bases. Germline CDR1 is SGHRS and CDR2 is YFSETQ. This CDR3 has 18 residues. The junction had 11 bases not matched to a gene; V was cut back by 4 bases and J by 3 bases. The CDR3 here is CASSPIGLAGAGTDTQYF. CDR3 nucleotide sequence: TGCGCCAGCAGCCCCATCGGACTAGCGGGGGCCGGTACAGATACGCAGTATTTT.

V is TRBV6-5 and J is TRBJ2-7; 8 nucleotides line up with TRBD2. V lost 6 bases to trimming and J lost 3 bases; unmatched junction nucleotides: 10. Germline CDR1 reads MNHEY; CDR2 reads SVGAGI. The CDR3 consists of 15 residues. The CDR3 DNA reads as TGTGCCAGCAGCCCCGGGGGTAGCGGGAACTACGAGCAGTACTTC. Translated, it gives CASSPGGSGNYEQYF.

This sequence joins TRBV19 and TRBJ1-1, with D possibly being TRBD1 (6 bases). Germline V gene data show CDR1 as LNHDA and CDR2 as SQIVND (reference sequence). V was clipped by 7 bases and J by 0 bases, with 9 bases between them. There are 13 residues in the CDR3. CDR3 region: CASTQGVNTEAFF. The CDR3 coding sequence is TGTGCCAGTACACAGGGCGTGAACACTGAAGCTTTCTTT.

This clone was observed a few times. The chain employs TRBV11-2 and TRBJ2-3; 8 bases are a match to TRBD2. Germline V gene data show CDR1 as SGHAT and CDR2 as FQNNGV. The CDR3 runs 16 residues. Trimming took 6 bases from V and 2 from J; bases not matched to a gene: 10. The CDR3: CASSPGGWGFTDTQYF. CDR3 nucleotide sequence: TGTGCCAGCAGTCCGGGAGGGTGGGGCTTCACAGATACGCAGTATTTT. Supplemented by reference TRBV11-2 and TRBJ2-3, the full variable domain reads EAGVAQSPRYKIIEKRQSVAFWCNPISGHATLYWYQQILGQGPKLLIQFQNNGVVDDSQLPKDRFSAERLKGVDSTLKIQPAKLEDSAVYLCASSPGGWGFTDTQYFGPGTRLTVL.

The sample holds a few counts of this clone. Other nucleotide sequences in the sample specify the same CDR3. The J gene is TRBJ1-2, the V gene TRBV5-1; D remains ambiguous. V was cut by 4 bases and J by 2 bases, with 9 bases left in between. The CDR3 runs 13 residues. Germline values: CDR1 SGHRS, CDR2 YFSETQ. CDR3 loop: CASSLEGNYGYTF. The CDR3 DNA is TGCGCCAGCAGCCTGGAAGGGAACTATGGCTACACCTTC.

This clone showed up just a few times. This chain joins TRBV28 and TRBJ1-2; 7 nucleotides align to TRBD1. From germline, CDR1 is MDHEN and CDR2 SYDVKM. The CDR3 totals 14 residues. With V trimmed by 8 bases and J by 4 bases, 10 bases remained unmatched. The CDR3 nucleotides are TGTGCCAGCGGCGACAGGGATGCGGTCTATGGCTACACCTTC. This gives the protein CASGDRDAVYGYTF.

This clone was counted only a few times. In nucleotides, the CDR3 is TGCGCCAGCAGCCAAGTGACAGTGGGGGGCACTGAAGCTTTCTTT. Amino acids: CASSQVTVGGTEAFF. The chain links TRBV4-1 to TRBJ1-1, with D tentatively TRBD1 (5 bases). CDR3 length: 15 residues. Germline V lookup: CDR1 MGHRA, CDR2 YSYEKL. Trimming stripped 1 base from V and 4 bases from J, with 13 bases between.

This clone was seen a few times. The chain couples TRBV7-3 to TRBJ2-3, with D possibly matching TRBD1 (6 bases). Looked up from germline, CDR1 is SGHTA and CDR2 is FQGTGA. CDR3 size: 16 residues. Trimming took off 2 bases at V and 4 bases at J, with 16 bases between the two ends. The CDR3 spells CASSLFGSPGADTQYF. CDR3 DNA: TGTGCCAGCAGCTTATTCGGGTCCCCAGGGGCAGATACGCAGTATTTT.

V is TRBV11-2 and J is TRBJ2-3, with 8 positions matching TRBD1. J gave up 7 bases and V 4 bases, and 7 bases lay outside the gene matches. CDR3 length: 14 amino acids. Germline lookup yields CDR1 SGHAT and CDR2 FQNNGV. The CDR3 reads CASSSAGGVNTQYF. The CDR3 nucleotides read TGTGCCAGCAGCTCGGCAGGGGGCGTAAATACGCAGTATTTT.

V is TRBV27 and J is TRBJ1-2, with 9 positions matching TRBD1. This CDR3 region has 12 residues. Germline V lookup: CDR1 MNHEY, CDR2 SMNVEV (reference sequence). V trimming: 6 bases; J trimming: 6 bases; junction bases outside the gene matches: 2. CDR3 sequence: CASRDRGHGYTF. The CDR3 DNA reads TGTGCCAGCAGGGACAGGGGCCATGGCTACACCTTC.

This clone was recorded a few times. The chain combines TRBV21-1 with TRBJ2-1. TRBV21-1 is described as a pseudogene. The CDR3 length is 15 residues. The CDR3 here is CASSNGKEGDNEQFF. The CDR3 nucleotides are TGTGCCAGCAGCAATGGTAAGGAGGGGGACAATGAGCAGTTCTTC.

The chain links TRBV7-8 to TRBJ2-5; D possibly uses TRBD1 or TRBD2 (5 bases each). Trimming removed 1 base from V and 4 bases from J, with 10 bases in between. The CDR3 runs 14 residues. Germline loops: CDR1 SGHVS, CDR2 FQNEAQ. The CDR3 DNA reads as TGTGCCAGCAGCTTAGGGCCGGGGCGAGAGACCCAGTACTTC. This gives the protein CASSLGPGRETQYF.

This chain links TRBV9 with TRBJ2-3; perhaps TRBD2 as D (5 bases). There are 14 residues in the CDR3. Between the trimmed V and J ends, which lost 7 bases and 0 bases, there was a span of 12 bases. CDR1 SGDLS and CDR2 YYNGEE come from the germline V gene. The CDR3 DNA sequence: TGTGCCAGCCGTCGGGAACCTAGCACAGATACGCAGTATTTT. It specifies CASRREPSTDTQYF.

In regard to this clone: The CDR3 ends on some other residue instead of the conserved phenylalanine or tryptophan, so this is likely a read error. This rearrangement joins TRBV10-3 to TRBJ2-7; the match to TRBD1 covers 11 bases. The CDR3 is 14 residues long. Germline assignment: CDR1 ENHRY and CDR2 SYGVKD. After removal of 6 bases from V and 4 bases from J, the junction contained 5 bases not matched to a gene. CDR3 sequence: CAIRPGTGGYEQYL. The DNA for the CDR3 is TGTGCCATCAGACCTGGGACAGGGGGATACGAGCAGTACCTC.

This clone was counted between two and nine times. The J gene is TRBJ2-1, the V gene TRBV11-2, with D unresolved. CDR3 length: 11 amino acids. Per the germline V gene, CDR1 is SGHAT and CDR2 is FQNNGV. Trimming left V 1 base short and J 14 bases short, with 9 bases between. In DNA, the CDR3 is TGTGCCAGCAGCTTAGTGGGTGCTGAGTTCTTC. It is translated as CASSLVGAEFF.

The CDR3: CASRIAGDYNEQFF. CDR3 sequence (DNA): TGTGCCAGCAGAATAGCGGGGGACTACAATGAGCAGTTCTTC. V gene TRBV27 combines with J gene TRBJ2-1; TRBD2 aligns across 9 bases. This CDR3 has 14 amino acids. The V gene end was trimmed by 6 bases and the J gene end by 3 bases; junction bases not matched to a gene: 3. Germline assignment: CDR1 MNHEY and CDR2 SMNVEV (reference sequence).

The DNA of the CDR3 is TGTGCCACCATGGACAGAGTCAATCAGCCCCAGCATTTT. This encodes CATMDRVNQPQHF. This chain connects TRBV19 to TRBJ1-5, with D maybe TRBD1 (6 bases). The germline V and J ends were trimmed by 10 bases and 3 bases, with 13 bases remaining between them. The CDR3 runs to 13 residues. Germline CDR1 LNHDA, CDR2 SQIVND (reference sequence).

This chain joins TRBV13 and TRBJ2-7, with 7 positions matching TRBD1. The CDR3 loop spans 14 amino acids. The germline V gene has CDR1 PRHDT and CDR2 FYEKMQ (reference sequence). V shed 6 bases, J shed 1 base, and the junction held 6 bases outside the gene matches. For the CDR3, the DNA is TGTGCCAGCAGATTGACAGGGTGGTCCTACGAGCAGTACTTC. This codes for CASRLTGWSYEQYF.

The gene calls are TRBV9 and TRBJ1-3; 7 bases are a match to TRBD1. The trim removed 3 bases at V and 3 bases at J, leaving 12 bases unmatched. CDR3 length equals 17 residues. The V gene's germline CDR1 is SGDLS and CDR2 YYNGEE. CDR3 residues: CASSAGEGGTVGNTIYF. Here the CDR3 DNA reads TGTGCCAGCAGCGCCGGTGAGGGAGGGACAGTTGGAAACACCATATATTTT.

This rearrangement joins TRBV9 to TRBJ1-2; D perhaps matches TRBD1 (5 bases). The length of the CDR3 is 14 residues. Deletions cut 2 bases from V and 5 bases from J, with 13 bases between. Germline V lookup: CDR1 SGDLS, CDR2 YYNGEE. The CDR3 is CASSVRAEGYGYTF. In DNA form, the CDR3 reads TGTGCCAGCAGCGTCAGGGCTGAGGGGTATGGCTACACCTTC.

This clone was counted a few times. This rearrangement joins TRBV6-5 to TRBJ2-4; weak D call: TRBD1 (6 bases). The V gene's germline CDR1 is MNHEY and CDR2 SVGAGI. CDR3 length: 15 amino acids. V shed 6 bases and J shed 7 bases, with 19 bases lying between them. The DNA for the CDR3 is TGTGCCAGCAGCCAAATACAGGGACGAGCGAACATTCAGTACTTC. It encodes CASSQIQGRANIQYF.

In this sample, this clone turned up a few times. The CDR3 here is CASTVEGVPGELFF. Here the CDR3 DNA reads TGTGCCAGCACCGTAGAGGGGGTCCCCGGGGAGCTGTTTTTT. V is TRBV7-9 and J is TRBJ2-2; maybe TRBD1 (6 bases). Trimming took 7 bases from V and 6 from J, leaving 15 bases between them. The CDR3 loop spans 14 amino acids. The germline CDR1 and CDR2 sequences are SEHNR and FQNEAQ (reference sequence).

This chain joins TRBV10-3 and TRBJ2-1; 8 bases agree with TRBD1. Germline V gene sequence: CDR1 ENHRY, CDR2 SYGVKD. CDR3 length equals 14 residues. V lost 11 bases and J lost 10; bases outside the gene matches: 16. DNA of the CDR3: TGTGCCTCACAGACAGGGGCCTCTATTAGCGAGCAGTTCTTC. Protein: CASQTGASISEQFF.

The gene calls are TRBV7-2 and TRBJ2-2, with D tentatively TRBD1 (6 bases). Trimming pared 5 bases from V and 0 bases from J, leaving 13 bases between. Germline V gene lookup returns CDR1 SGHTA and CDR2 FQGNSA. CDR3 length equals 16 residues. The CDR3 spells CASSQESGANTGELFF. The CDR3 region has the DNA TGTGCCAGCAGCCAAGAATCAGGGGCGAACACCGGGGAGCTGTTTTTT.

This clone has a count of ten or more. This sequence joins TRBV10-3 and TRBJ2-7; no definite D call. V was pared by 0 bases and J by 5 bases, with 11 bases between. The germline gives CDR1 ENHRY, CDR2 SYGVKD. The CDR3 spans 14 residues. CDR3: CAISESVGSHEQYF. The CDR3 DNA reads as TGTGCCATCAGTGAGTCCGTAGGGTCCCACGAGCAGTACTTC.

This clone turned up a few times. V is TRBV30 and J is TRBJ2-2; 8 bases match TRBD1. The CDR3 totals 13 residues. J gave up 3 bases and V 3 bases, and 0 bases lay outside the gene matches. Germline CDR1 is GTSNPN and CDR2 is SVGIG (reference sequence). The CDR3 DNA sequence: TGTGCCTGGAGGACAGGGGACACCGGGGAGCTGTTTTTT. Its translation: CAWRTGDTGELFF. The full variable domain, in which reference TRBV30 and TRBJ2-2 provide the parts outside the CDR3, is SQTIHQWPATLVQPVGSPLSLECTVEGTSNPNLYWYRQAAGRGLQLLFYSVGIGQISSEVPQNLSASRPQDRQFILSSKKLLLSDSGFYLCAWRTGDTGELFFGEGSRLTVL.

This clone was seen more than once but under ten times. The chain combines TRBV29-1 with TRBJ2-5; either TRBD1 or TRBD2 may fit D (5 bases each). The DNA end is a closer match to TRBJ2-7, so the J assignment may be wrong. Germline loops: CDR1 SQVTM, CDR2 ANQGSEA. The CDR3 is 12 residues long. The CDR3 sequence is CSVQRGVYEQYF. CDR3 nucleotide sequence: TGCAGCGTTCAAAGAGGGGTTTACGAGCAGTACTTC.

On this clone: This specimen includes other DNA sequences encoding the same CDR3. This chain joins TRBV9 and TRBJ2-5; TRBD1 matches at 7 bases. V lost 0 bases to trimming and J lost 4 bases; unmatched junction nucleotides: 3. Germline CDR1 reads SGDLS; CDR2 reads YYNGEE. The CDR3 loop spans 14 amino acids. CDR3 residues: CASSVDRGRETQYF. In DNA, the CDR3 is TGTGCCAGCAGCGTAGACAGGGGAAGAGAGACCCAGTACTTC.

This clone was found a few times. Written as DNA, the CDR3 is TGCAGCGTTGACAGGTCGGAGGGCAATGAGCAGTTCTTC. Amino acids: CSVDRSEGNEQFF. The chain is built from TRBV29-1 and TRBJ2-1; D perhaps matches TRBD2 (6 bases). V gave up 3 bases and J gave up 6 bases, with 12 bases separating them. Germline V gene sequence: CDR1 SQVTM, CDR2 ANQGSEA. The CDR3 length is 13 residues.